This TCR beta chain came from a study of ipilimumab plus nivolumab after autologous stem cell transplantation (dated by TCRdb to about 2021). For the wider study: The median number of doses that trial patients received was a few for ipilimumab and roughly 8 for nivolumab. About 33 patients made up the trial's intent-to-treat population. The DLBCL cohort included primary refractory and relapsed disease, with 18-month progression-free survival of about 86% and 27% respectively. Patients undergoing autologous transplant for high-risk diffuse large B cell lymphoma, mature T cell lymphoma, or multiple myeloma were enrolled in the trial. Broad study findings and their caveats: Per the authors, a biologic rationale for further study of the post-transplant checkpoint inhibition approach was offered by T cell receptor repertoire, regulatory T cell phenotype and gut microbiota profiles. Combined checkpoint inhibition appeared tolerable as post-transplant consolidation, according to the authors' conclusion.

In its sample, this clone was seen once. Its specific antigen is unknown. No per-base quality is available; no much larger clone lies one base away. Starting 14 to 28 days after the autologous transplant, patients began checkpoint therapy, which included ipilimumab at 1 mg/kg intravenously on day 1 of selected weeks. Patients received nivolumab at 3 mg/kg intravenously on day 1 of weeks 1, 4, 7, 10, and every two weeks through week 26. This Phase Ib clinical trial tested ipilimumab plus nivolumab, a combined checkpoint inhibition, as consolidation after autologous stem cell transplantation. Receptor libraries were prepared by the immunoSEQ multiplex PCR assay. The immuneACCESS repertoire file appears here via TCRdb, limited to in-frame rearrangements. These files lack a portion of the clones; in checked studies, under half of the deficit traces to unresolved V genes, and the cause of the others is not known. The sample yields under 15,000 clones; roughly three quarters were counted once. The top ten constitute about 28% of the sample.

V sheds 7 bases and J sheds 2 bases, leaving 12 bases between their ends. Including cysteine and phenylalanine, the CDR3 has 13 amino acids. Just the 39-base CDR3 DNA is kept, in frame starting at base 1. From the germline V gene, CDR1 is MNHEY and CDR2 is SVGAGI. The TCR was taken from a male donor with diffuse large B-cell lymphoma. The sample consisted of PBMCs, taken in a trial of ipilimumab plus nivolumab as post-transplant consolidation. Recombination connected TRBV6-5 to TRBJ2-7, with the D segment identity uncertain. The nucleotide sequence is TGTGCCAGCACCTCTGCTATGACCTACGAGCAGTACTTC. It specifies CASTSAMTYEQYF.